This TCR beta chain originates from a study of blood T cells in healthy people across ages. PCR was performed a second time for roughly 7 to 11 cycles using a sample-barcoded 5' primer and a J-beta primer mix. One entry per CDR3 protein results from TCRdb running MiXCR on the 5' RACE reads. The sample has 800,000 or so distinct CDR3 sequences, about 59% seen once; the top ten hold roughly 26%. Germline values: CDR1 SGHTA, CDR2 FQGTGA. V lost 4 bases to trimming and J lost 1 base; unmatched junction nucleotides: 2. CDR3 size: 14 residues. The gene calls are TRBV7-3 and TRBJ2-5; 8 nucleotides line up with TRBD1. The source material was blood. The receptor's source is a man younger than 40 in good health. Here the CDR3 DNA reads TGTGCCAGCAGCTCGGACAGGGCCCAAGAGACCCAGTACTTC. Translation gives CASSSDRAQETQYF.